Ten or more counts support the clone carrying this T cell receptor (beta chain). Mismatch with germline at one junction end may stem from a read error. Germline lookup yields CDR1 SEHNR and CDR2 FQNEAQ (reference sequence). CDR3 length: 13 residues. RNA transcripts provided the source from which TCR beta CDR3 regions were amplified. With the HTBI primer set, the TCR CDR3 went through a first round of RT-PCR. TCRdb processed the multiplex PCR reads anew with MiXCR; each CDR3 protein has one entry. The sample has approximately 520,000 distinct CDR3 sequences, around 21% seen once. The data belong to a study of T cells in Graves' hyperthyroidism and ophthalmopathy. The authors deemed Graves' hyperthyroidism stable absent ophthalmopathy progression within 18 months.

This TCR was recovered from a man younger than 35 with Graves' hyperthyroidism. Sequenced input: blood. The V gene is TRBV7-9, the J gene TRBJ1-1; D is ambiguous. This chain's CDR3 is CACSLEPNTEAFF. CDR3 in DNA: TGTGCCTGCAGCTTAGAACCGAACACTGAAGCTTTCTTT.